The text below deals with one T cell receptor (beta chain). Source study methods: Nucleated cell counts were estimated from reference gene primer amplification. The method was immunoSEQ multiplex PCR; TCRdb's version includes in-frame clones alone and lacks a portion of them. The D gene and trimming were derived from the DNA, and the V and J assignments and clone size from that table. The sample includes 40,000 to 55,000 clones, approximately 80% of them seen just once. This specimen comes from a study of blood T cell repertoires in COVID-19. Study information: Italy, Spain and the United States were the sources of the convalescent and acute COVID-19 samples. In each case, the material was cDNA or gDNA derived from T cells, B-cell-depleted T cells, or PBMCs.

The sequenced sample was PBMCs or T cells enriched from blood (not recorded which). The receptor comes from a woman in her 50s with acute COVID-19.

The CDR3 DNA follows: TGTGCCAGCAGTGAAGGGATGAGGGGGGGCCACAAGCGGGGCTACACCTTC. This codes for CASSEGMRGGHKRGYTF. J is TRBJ1-2 and V is TRBV6-1; a weak D match, TRBD1 (6 bases). The CDR3 covers 17 residues. Germline lookup yields CDR1 MNHNS and CDR2 SASEGT. Trimming took 1 base from V and 8 from J, leaving 23 bases between them.